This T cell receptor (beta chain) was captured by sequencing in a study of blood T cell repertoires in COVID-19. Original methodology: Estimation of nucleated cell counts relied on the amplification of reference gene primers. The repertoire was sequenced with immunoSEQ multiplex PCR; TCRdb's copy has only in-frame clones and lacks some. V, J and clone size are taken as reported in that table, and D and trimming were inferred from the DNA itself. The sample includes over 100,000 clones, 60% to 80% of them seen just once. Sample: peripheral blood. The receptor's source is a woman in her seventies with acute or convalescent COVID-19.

The CDR3 nucleotides read TGTGCCAGCAGATTTATTGGGCAGGGTAAGGAAGCTTTCTTT. Its protein product is CASRFIGQGKEAFF. V gene TRBV7-2 combines with J gene TRBJ1-1, with D perhaps TRBD1 (5 bases). The CDR3 is 14 residues long. The V end was cut by 6 bases, the J end by 8 bases, with 19 bases between. Germline V gene sequence: CDR1 SGHTA, CDR2 FQGNSA.